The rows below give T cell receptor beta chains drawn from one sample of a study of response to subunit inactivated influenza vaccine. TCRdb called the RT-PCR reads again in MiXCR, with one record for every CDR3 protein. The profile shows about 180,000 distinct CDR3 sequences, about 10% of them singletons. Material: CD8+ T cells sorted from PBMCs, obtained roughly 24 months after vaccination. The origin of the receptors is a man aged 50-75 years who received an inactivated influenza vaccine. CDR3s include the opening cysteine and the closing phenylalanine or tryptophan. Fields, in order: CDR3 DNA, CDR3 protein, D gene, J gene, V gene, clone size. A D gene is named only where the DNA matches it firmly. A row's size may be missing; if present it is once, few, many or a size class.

cdr3_nt: TGTGCCAGCACCGCGGGGTCTTACAATGAGCAGTTCTTC; cdr3_aa: CASTAGSYNEQFF; d_call: .; j_call: TRBJ2-1; v_call: TRBV5-6; clone_size: few
cdr3_nt: TGTGCCAGCAGCGTAGGCCTAGCGGGAAACTACGAGCAGTACTTC; cdr3_aa: CASSVGLAGNYEQYF; d_call: TRBD2; j_call: TRBJ2-7; v_call: TRBV9; clone_size: few
cdr3_nt: TGTGCCAGCAGCCAAGAACCTCCCGGACAGGGGTTCGATGGCTACACCTTC; cdr3_aa: CASSQEPPGQGFDGYTF; d_call: TRBD1; j_call: TRBJ1-2; v_call: TRBV4-2; clone_size: .
cdr3_nt: TGTGCCAGCAGCTTCAGACTAGCGGGGAGCTCCTACAATGAGCAGTTCTTC; cdr3_aa: CASSFRLAGSSYNEQFF; d_call: TRBD2; j_call: TRBJ2-1; v_call: TRBV7-6; clone_size: few
cdr3_nt: TGTGCCAGCAGCTTGGAGGTCAATGAGCAGTTCTTC; cdr3_aa: CASSLEVNEQFF; d_call: .; j_call: TRBJ2-1; v_call: TRBV7-8; clone_size: few
cdr3_nt: TGTGCCAGCAGCCAAGGAACAGGGTATAGATCACCCCTCCACTTT; cdr3_aa: CASSQGTGYRSPLHF; d_call: .; j_call: TRBJ1-6; v_call: TRBV4-2; clone_size: few
cdr3_nt: TGCGCCAGCAGCTGGACCTTACAACCTGCTGGCGAAGCTTTCTTT; cdr3_aa: CASSWTLQPAGEAFF; d_call: .; j_call: TRBJ1-1; v_call: TRBV5-1; clone_size: .
cdr3_nt: TGTGCCAGCAGCCAAGGCGGGAAAAAGTGGGAGGGGTACAATGAGCAGTTCTTC; cdr3_aa: CASSQGGKKWEGYNEQFF; d_call: TRBD2; j_call: TRBJ2-1; v_call: TRBV14; clone_size: few
cdr3_nt: TGTGCCAGCAGTTCTTTTGAGGGGGACGAGCAGTACTTC; cdr3_aa: CASSSFEGDEQYF; d_call: .; j_call: TRBJ2-7; v_call: TRBV12-3/TRBV12-4; clone_size: .
cdr3_nt: TGTGCCAGTAGTATCGGACAGGGGGACTTCTACGAGCAGTACTTC; cdr3_aa: CASSIGQGDFYEQYF; d_call: TRBD1; j_call: TRBJ2-7; v_call: TRBV19; clone_size: few
cdr3_nt: TGTGCCAGCAGCCAACGGAATAGCAGGGAAGGGGGCGGCTACACCTTC; cdr3_aa: CASSQRNSREGGGYTF; d_call: TRBD1; j_call: TRBJ1-2; v_call: TRBV4-2; clone_size: .
cdr3_nt: TGTGCCAGCGCCACCCAGTTTGGGGGGCCGACTTCTAGCACAGATACGCAGTATTTT; cdr3_aa: CASATQFGGPTSSTDTQYF; d_call: .; j_call: TRBJ2-3; v_call: TRBV6-2/TRBV6-3; clone_size: .
cdr3_nt: TGTGCCAGTAGCTGGGGCGGGGGGGCCTATGAGCAGTTCTTC; cdr3_aa: CASSWGGGAYEQFF; d_call: TRBD2; j_call: TRBJ2-1; v_call: TRBV19; clone_size: .
cdr3_nt: TGTGCCAGTAGGACTAGCGGGAGCTACGAGCAGTACTTC; cdr3_aa: CASRTSGSYEQYF; d_call: TRBD2; j_call: TRBJ2-7; v_call: TRBV19; clone_size: few
cdr3_nt: TGTGCCAGCAGCTCCGCGGCCAGGGGGTCGGACACAGATACGCAGTATTTT; cdr3_aa: CASSSAARGSDTDTQYF; d_call: TRBD1; j_call: TRBJ2-3; v_call: TRBV7-9; clone_size: .
cdr3_nt: TGCAGTGCTAAGGCCCTGGCTTACGAGGGGACCGGGGAGCTGTTTTTT; cdr3_aa: CSAKALAYEGTGELFF; d_call: .; j_call: TRBJ2-2; v_call: TRBV20-1; clone_size: few
cdr3_nt: TGTGCCAGCAGTCCGGGCTTAGCGGGAGTCCCGGGGGAGCAGTACTTC; cdr3_aa: CASSPGLAGVPGEQYF; d_call: TRBD2; j_call: TRBJ2-7; v_call: TRBV27; clone_size: few
cdr3_nt: TGTGCCAGCGGGACTGGGGTGGATCAGCCCCAGCATTTT; cdr3_aa: CASGTGVDQPQHF; d_call: .; j_call: TRBJ1-5; v_call: TRBV7-2; clone_size: .
cdr3_nt: TGTGCCAGCAGCGCAGGGAAAACTAGCGGGACCTACAATGAGCAGTTCTTC; cdr3_aa: CASSAGKTSGTYNEQFF; d_call: TRBD2; j_call: TRBJ2-1; v_call: TRBV9; clone_size: few
cdr3_nt: TGCAGCGTTGAAACGGGTACTAGCGAGACCTACGAGCAGTACTTC; cdr3_aa: CSVETGTSETYEQYF; d_call: TRBD2; j_call: TRBJ2-7; v_call: TRBV29-1; clone_size: many
cdr3_nt: TGTGCCAGCAGCCCGGGACTAGCGAAATACGAGCAGTACTTC; cdr3_aa: CASSPGLAKYEQYF; d_call: TRBD2; j_call: TRBJ2-7; v_call: TRBV3-1; clone_size: .
cdr3_nt: TGTGCCAGCAGCCAAGTGGCAGGGTCGTCGGGAGCGGGAGAGACCCAGTACTTC; cdr3_aa: CASSQVAGSSGAGETQYF; d_call: .; j_call: TRBJ2-5; v_call: TRBV3-1; clone_size: .
cdr3_nt: TGCGCCAGCAGCCAGACCCAAGCGGATGGCTACACCTTC; cdr3_aa: CASSQTQADGYTF; d_call: .; j_call: TRBJ1-2; v_call: TRBV4-3; clone_size: .
cdr3_nt: TGTGCCAGCAGCCTCTCAGCGGGGCGAACCTACAATGAGCAGTTCTTC; cdr3_aa: CASSLSAGRTYNEQFF; d_call: TRBD2; j_call: TRBJ2-1; v_call: TRBV7-9; clone_size: few
cdr3_nt: TGTGCCAGCAGCCCCGGACAGGGGCATAGGACCGGGGAGCTGTTTTTT; cdr3_aa: CASSPGQGHRTGELFF; d_call: TRBD1; j_call: TRBJ2-2; v_call: TRBV7-6; clone_size: few
cdr3_nt: TGTGCCAGCAGCCCGGAGACAGACGAGCAGTACTTC; cdr3_aa: CASSPETDEQYF; d_call: .; j_call: TRBJ2-7; v_call: TRBV7-8; clone_size: .
cdr3_nt: TGTGCCAGCAGTCCGGGGACACCCGCTGGAGGTTTCTTT; cdr3_aa: CASSPGTPAGGFF; d_call: .; j_call: TRBJ1-1; v_call: TRBV12-3/TRBV12-4; clone_size: few
cdr3_nt: TGCGCCAGCAGCCAATTTGACAGTGAAGCTTTCTTT; cdr3_aa: CASSQFDSEAFF; d_call: .; j_call: TRBJ1-1; v_call: TRBV4-1; clone_size: many
cdr3_nt: TGTGCCAGCAGCCTCAGACTAGCGATCGGGGAGCTGTTTTTT; cdr3_aa: CASSLRLAIGELFF; d_call: TRBD2; j_call: TRBJ2-2; v_call: TRBV13; clone_size: once
cdr3_nt: TGTGCCAGCAGCCCCTACTACGACCCGAGGAATGAGACCCAGTACTTC; cdr3_aa: CASSPYYDPRNETQYF; d_call: .; j_call: TRBJ2-5; v_call: TRBV7-9; clone_size: .
cdr3_nt: TGTGCCAGCAGCGCGGTTTCTAGCACAGATACGCAGTATTTT; cdr3_aa: CASSAVSSTDTQYF; d_call: .; j_call: TRBJ2-3; v_call: TRBV12-3/TRBV12-4; clone_size: many
cdr3_nt: TGTGCCAGCAGTCCAATAGCGGGGGGGCAAGAGACCCAGTACTTC; cdr3_aa: CASSPIAGGQETQYF; d_call: TRBD2; j_call: TRBJ2-5; v_call: TRBV28; clone_size: many
cdr3_nt: TGTGCCAGCAGCTTATTTCTAGCTGTGAACACCGGGGAGCTGTTTTTT; cdr3_aa: CASSLFLAVNTGELFF; d_call: .; j_call: TRBJ2-2; v_call: TRBV11-2; clone_size: .
cdr3_nt: TGTGCCAGCAATCCCGCGGGAGTGGTGGGTGAGCAGTTCTTC; cdr3_aa: CASNPAGVVGEQFF; d_call: TRBD2; j_call: TRBJ2-1; v_call: TRBV25-1; clone_size: .
cdr3_nt: TGTGCCAGCAGCGATACGGACCTACGATCAATGGATGAGCAGTTCTTC; cdr3_aa: CASSDTDLRSMDEQFF; d_call: .; j_call: TRBJ2-1; v_call: TRBV7-9; clone_size: many
cdr3_nt: TGTGCCAGCAGTGAATTCCTCGGGGGACCCCGCAATGAGCAGTTCTTC; cdr3_aa: CASSEFLGGPRNEQFF; d_call: .; j_call: TRBJ2-1; v_call: TRBV6-4; clone_size: many
cdr3_nt: TGTGCCAGCATCCAAGGTGGGGGGTCCAACAATGAGCAGTTCTTC; cdr3_aa: CASIQGGGSNNEQFF; d_call: .; j_call: TRBJ2-1; v_call: TRBV4-2; clone_size: .
cdr3_nt: TGCGCCAGCAATATGGGGAGCGGGGCGACCTCCTACGAGCAGTACTTC; cdr3_aa: CASNMGSGATSYEQYF; d_call: TRBD2; j_call: TRBJ2-7; v_call: TRBV5-1; clone_size: .
cdr3_nt: TGTGCCACCAGTGATATCCTCGCGGGAGACTACAATGAGCAGTTCTTC; cdr3_aa: CATSDILAGDYNEQFF; d_call: TRBD2; j_call: TRBJ2-1; v_call: TRBV24-1; clone_size: .
cdr3_nt: TGTGCCAGCAGTGGACAGGGGGGCTACGAGCAGTACTTC; cdr3_aa: CASSGQGGYEQYF; d_call: TRBD1; j_call: TRBJ2-7; v_call: TRBV12-3/TRBV12-4; clone_size: .
cdr3_nt: TGTGCCAGCAGCGTAGAGGGACTAGCGGGGTACAATGAGCAGTTCTTC; cdr3_aa: CASSVEGLAGYNEQFF; d_call: TRBD2; j_call: TRBJ2-1; v_call: TRBV9; clone_size: .
cdr3_nt: TGTGCCACCAGTGATTTGGATTACAGTGAGCAGTTCTTC; cdr3_aa: CATSDLDYSEQFF; d_call: .; j_call: TRBJ2-1; v_call: TRBV24-1; clone_size: few
cdr3_nt: TGCGCCAGCAGTTGGACTAGCGGGAGGGAGTACCAAGAGACCCAGTACTTC; cdr3_aa: CASSWTSGREYQETQYF; d_call: TRBD2; j_call: TRBJ2-5; v_call: TRBV5-1; clone_size: .
cdr3_nt: TGTGCCAGCAGCCCGCTGGGTGCGGGGGGGCCGACCCCCCATGAGCAGTTCTTC; cdr3_aa: CASSPLGAGGPTPHEQFF; d_call: TRBD2; j_call: TRBJ2-1; v_call: TRBV3-1; clone_size: .
cdr3_nt: TGTGCCAGCAGTTTAAGGGAGGGAATAAGCACAGATACGCAGTATTTT; cdr3_aa: CASSLREGISTDTQYF; d_call: TRBD2; j_call: TRBJ2-3; v_call: TRBV28; clone_size: few
cdr3_nt: TGTGCCAGCAGTAGACTAGCGGGGAAGAACAATGAGCAGTTCTTC; cdr3_aa: CASSRLAGKNNEQFF; d_call: TRBD2; j_call: TRBJ2-1; v_call: TRBV7-9; clone_size: .
cdr3_nt: TGTGCCAGCAGTTACTCTGAGTCCTACGAGCAGTACTTC; cdr3_aa: CASSYSESYEQYF; d_call: .; j_call: TRBJ2-7; v_call: TRBV6-5; clone_size: many